This T cell receptor (beta chain) is drawn from a study of blood T cell repertoires in COVID-19. Study-level information: Some COVID-19 samples were acute and others convalescent; all came from the United States, Italy and Spain. Sources were T cells, B-cell-depleted T cells, or PBMCs; the material itself was cDNA or gDNA.

Source study methods: The assay estimated nucleated cells by amplifying reference gene primers. Using immunoSEQ multiplex PCR, the repertoire was profiled, and TCRdb retains in-frame clones only, with some absent. D and trimming were read from the DNA, whereas the V and J calls and clone size are those reported in that table. The data contain more than 300,000 clones, 80% to 90% of them singletons. The receptor was derived from a man between 18 and 29 years old who had recovered from COVID-19. Sequences were obtained from peripheral blood.

CDR3 amino acids: CASSTGLARAGELFF. The CDR3 region has the DNA TGTGCCAGCAGCACGGGGCTAGCGAGGGCCGGGGAGCTGTTTTTT. The gene calls are TRBV7-2 and TRBJ2-2, with a weak D call TRBD2 (6 bases). This CDR3 contains 15 residues. V lost 5 bases and J 6 bases, leaving 16 bases between the germline ends. CDR1 and CDR2 (germline): SGHTA, FQGNSA.